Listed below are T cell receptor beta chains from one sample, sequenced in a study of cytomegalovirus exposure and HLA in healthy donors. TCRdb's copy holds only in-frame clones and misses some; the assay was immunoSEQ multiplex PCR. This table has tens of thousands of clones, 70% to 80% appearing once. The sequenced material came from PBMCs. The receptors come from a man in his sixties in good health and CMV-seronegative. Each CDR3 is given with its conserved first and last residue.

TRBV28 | CASSLSGGNTGELFF
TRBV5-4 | CASSPRGTGVSYEQYF
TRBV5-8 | CASSSLDSYSPLHF
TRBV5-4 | CASSSGLGGETQYF
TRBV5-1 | CASSSNRDRDNGYTF
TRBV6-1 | CASSEAGGGRNEKLFF
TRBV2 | CASSDGRRFDSNQPQHF
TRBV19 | CASSMPPFQGNSNQPQHF
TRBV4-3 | CASSQRGGQGRDTQYF
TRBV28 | CASSSIGLAGLNEQFF
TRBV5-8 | CASSLRNQPQHF
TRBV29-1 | CSGTPRQGTDTQYF
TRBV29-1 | CSVERDSNEQYF
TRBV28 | CASRASLAADEQYF
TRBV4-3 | CASSQESLAGGPGTGELFF
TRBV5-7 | CASSGGVQGDQPQHF
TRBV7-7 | CASSSYFNNEQFF
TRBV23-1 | CASSQSVYPNRTGNYGYTF
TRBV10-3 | CAINGGQGNYGYTF
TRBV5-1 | CASSLGRTDINYGYTF
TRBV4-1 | CASSQIWGGPNEKLFF
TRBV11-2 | CASSYSGGGDNEQFF
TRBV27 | CASSLSLSPYEQYF
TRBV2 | CASSERTGYNQPQHF
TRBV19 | CASGPGLNTEAFF
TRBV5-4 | CASSLEGQGDGGELFF
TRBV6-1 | CASSEARASSNQPQHF
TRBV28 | CASINPVGQAHNEQFF
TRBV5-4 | CASSLTGVGNEQFF
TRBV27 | CASSFDTGYPKDEQFF
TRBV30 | CAWSAAWGLEQYF
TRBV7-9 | CASSEGQGSYEQYF
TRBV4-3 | CASSQLYATGWNTEAFF
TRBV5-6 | CASSATVTSGRTYTGELFF
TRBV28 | CASGEGAKNIQYF
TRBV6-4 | CASSDSRGAYNEQFF
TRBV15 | CATSRPFTGAAVKSYYEQYF
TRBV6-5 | CASSADREETQYF
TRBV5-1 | CASSFNPAGVGGTEAFF
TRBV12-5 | CASGLDRGGGETQYF
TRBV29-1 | CSVAGEETQYF
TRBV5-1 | CASSRDAGGEQETQYF
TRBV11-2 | CASSLERVGIKAEAFF
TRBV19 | CASSIGGGAPEQFF
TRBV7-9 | CASSLQGAVNEKLFF